The 19 T cell receptor beta chains below all came from one sample that was sequenced in a study of molecular identifiers for immune sequencing clone quantification listed by TCRdb under 2018. Library preparation used PCR. Sequencing took place on a NextSeq 500. TCRdb reanalyzed the raw reads on its own, using fastp at Q25 for trimming and MiXCR for clone calling, and kept in-frame beta chains. Duplicate CDR3 protein sequences are folded into a single record with the most common DNA and genes. The sample data list about 40,000 distinct CDR3 sequences, and nearly 25% of these were observed just once. The ten largest clones capture about 0.93% of the sample. Material: naive CD8+ T cells from blood, with Jurkat cell RNA spiked in. The cell subset or site label corresponds to: FACS-sorted CD8+CD4-CCR7+CD45RA+ naive T cells. The receptors were gathered from a human donor in good health. Some libraries in this study had Jurkat cell RNA spiked in.

This clonotype was found a few times. Because it lacks the conserved phenylalanine or tryptophan at the end, this CDR3 is likely a read error. The rearrangement uses TRBV20-1 and TRBJ2-1; D possibly matches TRBD1 or TRBD2 (6 bases each). With 0 bases removed from V and 8 bases from J, the gap between germline ends came to 20 bases. Germline CDR1 is DFQATT and CDR2 is SNEGSKA (reference sequence). The CDR3 runs to 16 residues. The CDR3 protein is CSARDGSSEEGDEQFS. The CDR3 bases are TGCAGTGCTAGAGATGGGTCTAGCGAAGAGGGGGATGAGCAGTTCTCC.

This clonotype was recorded many times. The chain combines TRBV28 with TRBJ1-2; unclear D gene. This CDR3 comprises 13 residues. Deletions cut 3 bases from V and 8 bases from J, with 13 bases between. From germline, CDR1 is MDHEN and CDR2 SYDVKM. CDR3 amino acids: CASSLHPQDGYTF. CDR3 DNA: TGTGCCAGCAGTTTGCACCCCCAGGACGGCTACACCTTC.

The chain has TRBV11-2 and TRBJ2-5, with D unclear. Germline V gene sequence: CDR1 SGHAT, CDR2 FQNNGV. The CDR3 is made up of 14 amino acids. Trimming took off 0 bases at V and 4 bases at J, with 9 bases between the two ends. The CDR3 spells CASSLEHSGETQYF. CDR3 coding DNA: TGTGCCAGCAGCTTAGAACACTCAGGAGAGACCCAGTACTTC.

This chain connects TRBV19 to TRBJ1-1; D might be TRBD1 (6 bases). The CDR3 has 14 amino acids. The germline V and J ends were trimmed by 7 bases and 1 base, with 13 bases remaining between them. Germline lookup yields CDR1 LNHDA and CDR2 SQIVND (reference sequence). The CDR3 sequence is CASTATGRNTEAFF. As DNA, the CDR3 is TGTGCCAGTACCGCGACAGGCCGGAACACTGAAGCTTTCTTT.

This clonotype came up many times. The chain links TRBV20-1 to TRBJ2-3, with TRBD2 matching over 9 bases. CDR1 is DFQATT and CDR2 is SNEGSKA in the germline V gene (reference sequence). This CDR3 region has 16 residues. J lost 2 bases, V lost 0 bases, and 6 bases had no gene match. The chain's CDR3 is CSARDMSGGSTDTQYF. The CDR3 DNA is TGCAGTGCTAGAGATATGAGCGGGGGGTCCACAGATACGCAGTATTTT.

By share of the sample, this clonotype is medium-sized (0.01 to 0.1%). The gene calls are TRBV29-1 and TRBJ2-7, with D possibly being TRBD2 (5 bases). In germline, CDR1 is SQVTM, CDR2 ANQGSEA. The CDR3 has 14 amino acids. The ends were cut back, 4 bases at V and 3 bases at J, with 16 bases in the middle. Here the CDR3 reads CSVAVAGPIYEQYF. The DNA of the CDR3 is TGCAGCGTTGCGGTGGCGGGCCCCATCTACGAGCAGTACTTC.

The sample holds many counts of this clonotype. The genes are TRBV20-1 and TRBJ2-5; TRBD2 matches 10 bases. The CDR3 loop spans 15 amino acids. The V segment lost 3 bases and the J segment 4 bases; nucleotides outside the gene matches: 8. Per the germline V gene, CDR1 is DFQATT and CDR2 is SNEGSKA (reference sequence). CDR3 nucleotides: TGCAGTGCTAGGGAAAGCGGGGGGGCCCGAGAGACCCAGTACTTC. This translates into CSARESGGARETQYF.

This clonotype was seen ten or more times. The V and J genes are TRBV7-8 and TRBJ1-1; 11 positions agree with TRBD1. This CDR3 contains 13 residues. V lost 1 base and J lost 10; bases outside the gene matches: 2. Germline CDR1 is SGHVS and CDR2 is FQNEAQ. CDR3 coding DNA: TGTGCCAGCAGCTTAGAGGGGACAGGGGGAGCTTTCTTT. Residues: CASSLEGTGGAFF.

The table lists this clonotype with many counts. The chain links TRBV19 to TRBJ1-5; perhaps TRBD1 as D (5 bases). CDR3 length: 14 residues. V lost 5 bases and J lost 2, with 10 bases in between. Germline values: CDR1 LNHDA, CDR2 SQIVND (reference sequence). The CDR3 region is CASSPTAGNQPQHF. DNA of the CDR3: TGTGCCAGTAGTCCGACAGCTGGCAATCAGCCCCAGCATTTT.

The chain carries TRBV10-3 and TRBJ2-3; tentatively, D is TRBD1 (6 bases). This CDR3 has 15 amino acids. Germline-derived CDR1 and CDR2 are ENHRY and SYGVKD. V was shortened by 4 bases and J by 0 bases, with 11 bases between the two germline ends. Here the CDR3 reads CAISAGVGSTDTQYF. The CDR3 DNA is TGTGCCATCAGTGCAGGGGTGGGAAGCACAGATACGCAGTATTTT.

About this clonotype: Possible read error: a much larger clone is one base away. The chain is built from TRBV30 and TRBJ1-1, with D maybe TRBD1 (5 bases). Germline V gene data show CDR1 as GTSNPN and CDR2 as SVGIG (reference sequence). V lost 0 bases, J lost 4 bases, and 9 bases lay in between. CDR3 length equals 13 residues. The CDR3 DNA sequence: TGTGCCTGGAGTGTGACAGTGAGCACTGAAGCTTTCTTT. The encoded protein is CAWSVTVSTEAFF.

By share, this clonotype ranks as medium-sized (0.01 to 0.1%). V is TRBV6-5 and J is TRBJ2-3; D uncertain. Trimming shortened V by 8 bases and J by 0 bases, and 9 bases separated the two germline ends. CDR1 MNHEY and CDR2 SVGAGI come from the germline V gene. The CDR3 is made up of 13 amino acids. The CDR3 sequence: CASAAISTDTQYF. CDR3 coding DNA: TGTGCCAGCGCGGCTATTAGCACAGATACGCAGTATTTT.

Of note for this clonotype: Germline and junction disagree at one end, which may indicate a read error. The rearrangement links TRBV12-5 to TRBJ2-1; 11 nucleotides align to TRBD2. Germline V lookup: CDR1 LGHNT, CDR2 FRNRAP. The CDR3 totals 15 residues. The CDR3 sequence: CASGFGTSGNNKQFF. The DNA for the CDR3 is TGTGCTAGTGGTTTCGGGACTAGCGGTAACAATAAGCAGTTCTTC.

There are a few counts of this clonotype. The V and J genes are TRBV20-1 and TRBJ2-3; D ambiguous. The V end was cut by 4 bases, the J end by 0 bases, with 14 bases between. The germline CDR1 and CDR2 sequences are DFQATT and SNEGSKA (reference sequence). The CDR3 length is 15 residues. CDR3 sequence reads: CSANEYGASTDTQYF. CDR3 nucleotides: TGCAGTGCTAACGAGTACGGTGCTAGCACAGATACGCAGTATTTT.

A word on this clonotype: Being one base from a much bigger clone, this may be a read error. The J gene is TRBJ2-3, the V gene TRBV30; 9 bases match TRBD2. V gave up 0 bases and J gave up 4 bases; unmatched junction bases: 11. The CDR3 runs 17 residues. CDR1 and CDR2 from the germline V gene are GTSNPN and SVGIG (reference sequence). As DNA, the CDR3 is TGTGCCTGGAGTGTAGACGGGGCGGGGGGGCCATCAGATACGCAGTATTTT. Amino acids: CAWSVDGAGGPSDTQYF.

This clonotype was detected ten times or more. The V call is TRBV2, the J call TRBJ1-1; no clear D. Germline-derived CDR1 and CDR2 are SNHLY and FYNNEI. The V gene lost 3 bases and the J gene lost 0 bases, with 5 bases spanning the gap. CDR3 length equals 13 residues. CDR3 protein: CASSDSMNTEAFF. CDR3 in DNA: TGTGCCAGCAGTGACTCCATGAACACTGAAGCTTTCTTT.

This clonotype was recorded at least ten times. This chain joins TRBV29-1 and TRBJ2-3; 8 bases agree with TRBD2. CDR3 length: 16 residues. The germline V gene has CDR1 SQVTM and CDR2 ANQGSEA. Germline trimming cut 3 bases from V and 5 bases from J; bases unmatched to any gene: 13. The CDR3: CSVDSPEGTSGDTQYF. The CDR3 DNA sequence: TGCAGCGTTGATTCCCCGGAGGGAACTAGCGGAGATACGCAGTATTTT.

A note on this clonotype: A clone one base away is much larger, so this may be a read error. This chain links TRBV7-9 with TRBJ2-1; TRBD2 might be the D (5 bases). The CDR3 has 14 amino acids. CDR1 is SEHNR, CDR2 FQNEAQ, per germline (reference sequence). V shed 8 bases and J shed 7 bases, with 18 bases lying between them. Written as DNA, the CDR3 is TGTGCCAGCGGTGCGGGTATCCCTTGGAATGAGCAGTTCTTC. It yields the protein CASGAGIPWNEQFF.

The table lists this clonotype with many counts. The chain combines TRBV20-1 with TRBJ2-3; TRBD2 agrees at 13 bases. The trim removed 0 bases at V and 0 bases at J, leaving 21 bases unmatched. The CDR3 sequence is 23 residues long. In germline, CDR1 is DFQATT, CDR2 SNEGSKA (reference sequence). The CDR3, as DNA: TGCAGTGCTAGAGATGCAGGACTAGCGGGAGACCAAGTCCTCCTCTCTAGCACAGATACGCAGTATTTT. Its translation is CSARDAGLAGDQVLLSSTDTQYF.